The clone carrying this T cell receptor (beta chain) was seen a few times. Its specificity is unknown. These data belong to a study of beta chain features in type 1 diabetes. Points from the study as a whole: Type 1 diabetes patients showed a moderate but significant shortening of TCRB CDR3s in all four CD4+ subsets. VDJ junctions from type 1 diabetes patients carried fewer insertions and larger deletions.

Isolation of CD4+ naive, central memory, regulatory and stem cell-like memory cells was achieved by sorting via CD45RO/CCR7/CD25/CD127/CD95/CD27. TCRB transcripts that were expressed got sequenced, as all of the isolated RNA had been reverse transcribed. The assay was immunoSEQ multiplex PCR, and TCRdb's table has in-frame clones only and misses some. The repertoire holds over 650,000 clones, with about 14% as singletons. CDR3 length: 14 residues. V was pared by 2 bases and J by 4 bases, with 3 bases of the junction left unmatched. The V gene's germline CDR1 is SGHRS and CDR2 YFSETQ. The V gene is TRBV5-1, the J gene TRBJ1-2, with TRBD1 identical over 9 bases. This sequence originates from a man aged 18 to 35 with type 1 diabetes. The sequencing input was naive CD4+ T cells from blood. CDR3 DNA: TGCGCCAGCAGCTTCCGGGACAGGGCCTATGGCTACACCTTC. It encodes CASSFRDRAYGYTF. Full variable domain (missing parts from reference TRBV5-1 and TRBJ1-2): KAGVTQTPRYLIKTRGQQVTLSCSPISGHRSVSWYQQTPGQGLQFLFEYFSETQRNKGNFPGRFSGRQFSNSRSEMNVSTLELGDSALYLCASSFRDRAYGYTFGSGTRLTVV.